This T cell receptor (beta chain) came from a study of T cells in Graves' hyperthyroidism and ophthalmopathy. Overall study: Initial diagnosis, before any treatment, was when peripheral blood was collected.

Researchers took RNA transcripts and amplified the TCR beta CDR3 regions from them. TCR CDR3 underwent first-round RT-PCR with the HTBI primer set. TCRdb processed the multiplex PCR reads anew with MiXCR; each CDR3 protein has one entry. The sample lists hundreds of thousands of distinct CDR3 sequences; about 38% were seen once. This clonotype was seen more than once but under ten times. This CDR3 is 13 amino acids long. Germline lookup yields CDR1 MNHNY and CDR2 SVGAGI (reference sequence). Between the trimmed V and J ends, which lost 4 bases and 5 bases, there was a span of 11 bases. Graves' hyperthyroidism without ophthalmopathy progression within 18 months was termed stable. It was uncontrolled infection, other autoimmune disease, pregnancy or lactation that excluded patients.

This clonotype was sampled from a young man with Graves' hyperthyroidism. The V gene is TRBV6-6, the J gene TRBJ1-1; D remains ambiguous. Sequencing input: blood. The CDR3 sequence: CASSSLQRTEAFF. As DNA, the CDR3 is TGTGCCAGCAGTTCCCTACAGAGGACTGAAGCTTTCTTT.